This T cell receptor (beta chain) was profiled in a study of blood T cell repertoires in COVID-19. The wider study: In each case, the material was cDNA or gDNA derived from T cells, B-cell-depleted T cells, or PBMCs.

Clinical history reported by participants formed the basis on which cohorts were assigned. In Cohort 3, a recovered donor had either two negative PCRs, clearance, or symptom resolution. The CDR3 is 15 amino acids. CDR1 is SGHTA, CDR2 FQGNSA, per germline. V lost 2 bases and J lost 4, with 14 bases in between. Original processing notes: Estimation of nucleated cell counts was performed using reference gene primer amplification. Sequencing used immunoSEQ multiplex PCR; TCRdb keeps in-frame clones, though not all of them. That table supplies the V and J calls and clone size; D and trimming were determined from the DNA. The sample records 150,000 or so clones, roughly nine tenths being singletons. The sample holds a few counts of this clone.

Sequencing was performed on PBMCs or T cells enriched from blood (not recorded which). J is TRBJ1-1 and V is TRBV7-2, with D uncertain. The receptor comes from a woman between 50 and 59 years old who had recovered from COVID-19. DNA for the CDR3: TGTGCCAGCAGCTTATCCCCACAGATTGGCACTGAAGCTTTCTTT. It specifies CASSLSPQIGTEAFF.